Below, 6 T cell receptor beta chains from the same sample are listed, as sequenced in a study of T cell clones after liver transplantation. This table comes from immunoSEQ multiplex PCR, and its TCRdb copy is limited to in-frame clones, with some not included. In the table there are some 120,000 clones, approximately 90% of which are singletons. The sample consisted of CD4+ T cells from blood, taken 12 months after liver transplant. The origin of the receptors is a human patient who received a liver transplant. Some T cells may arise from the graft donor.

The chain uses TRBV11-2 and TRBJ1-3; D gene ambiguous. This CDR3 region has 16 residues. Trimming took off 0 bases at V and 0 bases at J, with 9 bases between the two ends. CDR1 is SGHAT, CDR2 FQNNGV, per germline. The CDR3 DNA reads TGTGCCAGCAGCTTAGAAGGCAGCAGCTCTGGAAACACCATATATTTT. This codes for CASSLEGSSSGNTIYF.

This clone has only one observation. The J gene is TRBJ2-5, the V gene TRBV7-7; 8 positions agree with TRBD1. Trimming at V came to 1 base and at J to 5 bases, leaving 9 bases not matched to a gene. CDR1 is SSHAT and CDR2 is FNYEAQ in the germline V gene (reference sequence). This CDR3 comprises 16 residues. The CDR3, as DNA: TGTGCCAGCAGCTTAGAAGGACAGGGAGGAGGGGAGACCCAGTACTTC. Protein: CASSLEGQGGGETQYF.

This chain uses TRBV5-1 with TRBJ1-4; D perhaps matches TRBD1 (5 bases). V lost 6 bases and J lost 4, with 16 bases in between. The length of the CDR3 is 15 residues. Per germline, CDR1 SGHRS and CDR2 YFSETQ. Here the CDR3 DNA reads TGCGCCAGCACCGGGACGGGTCCTGGTAATGAAAAACTGTTTTTT. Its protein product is CASTGTGPGNEKLFF.

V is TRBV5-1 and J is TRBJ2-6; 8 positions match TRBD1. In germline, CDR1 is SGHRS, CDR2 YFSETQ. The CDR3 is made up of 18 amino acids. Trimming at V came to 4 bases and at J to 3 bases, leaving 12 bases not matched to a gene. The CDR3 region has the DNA TGCGCCAGCAGCCGAGCAGGTCAGGGGGCTGGTGGGGCCAACGTCCTGACTTTC. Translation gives CASSRAGQGAGGANVLTF.

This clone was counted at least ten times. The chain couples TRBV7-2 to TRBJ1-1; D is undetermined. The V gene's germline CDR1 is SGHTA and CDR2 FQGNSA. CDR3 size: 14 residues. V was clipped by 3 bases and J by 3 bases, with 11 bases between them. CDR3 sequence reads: CASSFWGRDTEAFF. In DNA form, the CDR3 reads TGTGCCAGCAGCTTTTGGGGTAGGGACACTGAAGCTTTCTTT.

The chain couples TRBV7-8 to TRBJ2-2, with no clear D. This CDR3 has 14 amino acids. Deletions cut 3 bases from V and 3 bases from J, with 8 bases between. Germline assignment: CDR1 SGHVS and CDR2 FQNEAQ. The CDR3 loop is CASSLELDTGELFF. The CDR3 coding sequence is TGTGCCAGCAGCTTGGAGTTGGACACCGGGGAGCTGTTTTTT.